This record covers a single TCR beta chain. These data belong to a study of cytomegalovirus exposure and HLA in healthy donors. Method: immunoSEQ multiplex PCR; TCRdb's copy keeps in-frame clones and lacks some. Of some 160,000 clones listed, around 89% are singletons. The V segment lost 2 bases and the J segment 7 bases; nucleotides outside the gene matches: 6. CDR3 length: 14 amino acids. Germline-derived CDR1 and CDR2 are SQVTM and ANQGSEA. This clonotype originated in a man between 18 and 35 years old in good health and CMV-seronegative. The J gene is TRBJ2-1, the V gene TRBV29-1; the match to TRBD1 covers 9 bases. The sequenced sample consisted of PBMCs. CDR3 region: CSVELQGAHNEQFF. Here the CDR3 DNA reads TGCAGCGTTGAACTACAGGGGGCTCATAATGAGCAGTTCTTC.